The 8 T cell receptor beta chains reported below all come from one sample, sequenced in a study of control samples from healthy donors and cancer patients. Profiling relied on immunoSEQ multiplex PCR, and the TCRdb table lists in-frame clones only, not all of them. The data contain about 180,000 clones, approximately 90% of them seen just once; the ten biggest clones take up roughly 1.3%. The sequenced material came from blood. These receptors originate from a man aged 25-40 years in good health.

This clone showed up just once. The CDR3 is CASSQAAMKNTGELFF. CDR3 nucleotide sequence: TGTGCCAGCAGCCAAGCGGCCATGAAGAACACCGGGGAGCTGTTTTTT. The chain has TRBV5-4 and TRBJ2-2; perhaps TRBD2 as D (5 bases). Germline CDR1 is SGHNT and CDR2 is YYREEE (reference sequence). The CDR3 is made up of 16 amino acids. The germline V and J ends were trimmed by 4 bases and 1 base, with 14 bases remaining between them.

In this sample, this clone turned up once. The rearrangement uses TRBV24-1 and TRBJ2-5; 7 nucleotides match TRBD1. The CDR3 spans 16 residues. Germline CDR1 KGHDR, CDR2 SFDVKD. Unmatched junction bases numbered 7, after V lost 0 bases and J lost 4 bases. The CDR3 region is CATSDLTTNRGETQYF. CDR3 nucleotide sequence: TGTGCCACCAGTGATTTGACGACAAACAGGGGAGAGACCCAGTACTTC.

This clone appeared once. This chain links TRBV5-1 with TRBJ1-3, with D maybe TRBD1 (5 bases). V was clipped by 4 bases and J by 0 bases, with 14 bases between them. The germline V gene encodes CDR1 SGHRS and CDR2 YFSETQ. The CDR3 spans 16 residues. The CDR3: CASSREGPSSGNTIYF. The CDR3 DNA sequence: TGCGCCAGCAGCCGGGAGGGACCGAGCTCTGGAAACACCATATATTTT.

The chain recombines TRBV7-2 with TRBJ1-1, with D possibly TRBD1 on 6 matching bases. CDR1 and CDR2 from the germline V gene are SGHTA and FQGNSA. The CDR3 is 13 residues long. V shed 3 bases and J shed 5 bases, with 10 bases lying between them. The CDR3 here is CASSFPGVTEAFF. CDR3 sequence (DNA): TGTGCCAGCAGCTTTCCAGGGGTTACTGAAGCTTTCTTT.

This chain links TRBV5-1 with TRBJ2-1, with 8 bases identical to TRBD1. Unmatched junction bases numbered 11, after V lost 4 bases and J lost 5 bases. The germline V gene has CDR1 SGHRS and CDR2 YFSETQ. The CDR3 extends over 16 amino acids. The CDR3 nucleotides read TGCGCCAGCAGCGGGACCGGGACAGGTAGCGACAATGAGCAGTTCTTC. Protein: CASSGTGTGSDNEQFF.

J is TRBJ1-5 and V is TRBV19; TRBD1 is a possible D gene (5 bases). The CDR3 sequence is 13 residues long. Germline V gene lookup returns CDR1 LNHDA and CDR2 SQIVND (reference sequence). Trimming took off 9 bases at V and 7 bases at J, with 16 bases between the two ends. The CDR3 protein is CASQLGLGQPQHF. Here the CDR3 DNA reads TGTGCCAGCCAATTGGGGCTGGGGCAGCCCCAGCATTTT. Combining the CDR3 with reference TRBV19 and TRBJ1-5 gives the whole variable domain DGGITQSPKYLFRKEGQNVTLSCEQNLNHDAMYWYRQDPGQGLRLIYYSQIVNDFQKGDIAEGYSVSREKKESFPLTVTSAQKNPTAFYLCASQLGLGQPQHFGDGTRLSIL.

The CDR3 DNA reads TGCAGCGGGAAAGGGTGGGCAGGGGTTGGCACAGATACGCAGTATTTT. This sequence encodes CSGKGWAGVGTDTQYF. The chain has TRBV29-1 and TRBJ2-3, with a tentative D call TRBD1 (6 bases). The length of the CDR3 is 16 residues. The germline CDR1 and CDR2 sequences are SQVTM and ANQGSEA. The V and J ends lost 7 bases and 1 base respectively, with 21 bases between them.

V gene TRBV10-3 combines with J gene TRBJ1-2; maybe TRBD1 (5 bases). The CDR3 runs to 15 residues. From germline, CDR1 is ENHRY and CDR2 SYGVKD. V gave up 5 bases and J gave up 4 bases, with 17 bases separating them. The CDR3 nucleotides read TGTGCCATCAGTAATGACCGGGACGCATTCTATGGCTACACCTTC. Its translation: CAISNDRDAFYGYTF.